This TCR beta chain was sequenced during a study of beta chain features in type 1 diabetes. General observations from the study: Researchers report that Type 1 diabetes patients had moderately but significantly shorter TCRB CDR3s across all four CD4+ subsets. VDJ junctions from type 1 diabetes patients carried fewer insertions and larger deletions.

Using CD45RO/CCR7/CD25/CD127/CD95/CD27, CD4+ naive, central memory, regulatory and stem cell-like memory cells were sorted. What was sequenced were expressed TCRB transcripts, since all of the isolated RNA had been reverse transcribed. The average output of naive, central memory and regulatory T cell samples was several million reads. Sequencing used immunoSEQ multiplex PCR; TCRdb keeps in-frame clones, though not all of them. The sample has about 68,000 clones, about 50% seen once. Points on this clone: Its antigen is still unknown.

Trimming removed 6 bases from V and 4 bases from J, with 10 bases in between. The CDR3 totals 13 residues. Germline values: CDR1 MNHNS, CDR2 SASEGT. The chain combines TRBV6-1 with TRBJ1-5; D is ambiguous. The sequenced sample was central memory CD4+ T cells from blood. The TCR originated in a man aged 25 to 40 with type 1 diabetes. The CDR3 DNA is TGTGCCAGCAGGGGAGTACTAAATCAGCCCCAGCATTTT. This codes for CASRGVLNQPQHF.